The TCR beta chain under discussion was sequenced for a study of Ad26.COV2.S vaccination and SARS-CoV-2 variants. Unmatched junction bases numbered 8, after V lost 4 bases and J lost 4 bases. The length of the CDR3 is 15 residues. CDR1 and CDR2 from the germline V gene are MNHEY and SVGEGT. Regarding treatment: some 19 received Ad26.COV2.S at low or high dose, single or two shots; about five received placebo; per-sample allocation not given. Samples analyzed were those drawn on day 63 after the first vaccine or placebo injection. Clones were read by immunoSEQ multiplex PCR, and TCRdb kept only the in-frame ones, dropping some. The sample contains over 400,000 clones, about 90% of which appear only once.

This sample comprised peripheral blood, obtained in a trial of Ad26.COV2.S vaccine versus placebo. The V and J genes are TRBV6-2 or TRBV6-3 and TRBJ2-7, with 9 bases lining up with TRBD2. This TCR came from a person between 18 and 65 years old who received the Ad26.COV2.S COVID-19 vaccine or a placebo. CDR3: CASSWLAGETYEQYF. The CDR3 bases are TGTGCCAGCAGTTGGTTAGCGGGGGAGACATACGAGCAGTACTTC.